Below, 32 T cell receptor beta chains from the same sample are listed, as sequenced in a study of shared clonotypes between healthy human individuals. Profiling relied on immunoSEQ multiplex PCR, and the TCRdb table lists in-frame clones only, not all of them. The sample consists of about 230,000 clones, under 80% of them appearing once. The sequenced material came from memory CD4+ T cells sorted from blood. Subset given: CD45RA-negative fraction. The receptors were gathered from a man aged 30-40 years in good health.

In its sample, this clone was seen a few times. The V gene is TRBV2, the J gene TRBJ2-7, with D perhaps matching TRBD1 or TRBD2 (5 bases each). CDR1 is SNHLY and CDR2 is FYNNEI in the germline V gene. The V end lost 4 bases, the J end lost 2 bases, and 12 bases lay between the germline ends. The CDR3 runs to 14 residues. The CDR3 sequence: CASSVSRGPYEQYF. The CDR3 bases are TGTGCCAGCAGTGTGAGTAGGGGACCCTACGAGCAGTACTTC.

This clone was counted between two and nine times. This chain joins TRBV9 and TRBJ2-7; tentatively, D is TRBD1 or TRBD2 (5 bases each). Germline-derived CDR1 and CDR2 are SGDLS and YYNGEE. This CDR3 contains 14 residues. V lost 7 bases to trimming and J lost 6 bases, with 20 bases between them. CDR3 region: CASSEGTPGREQYF. CDR3 DNA sequence: TGTGCCAGCTCCGAGGGGACGCCCGGCCGCGAGCAGTACTTC.

This clone has a handful of counts. The chain is built from TRBV5-1 and TRBJ1-3; D remains ambiguous. This CDR3 has 15 residues. Germline V gives CDR1 SGHRS, CDR2 YFSETQ. V was pared by 0 bases and J by 2 bases, with 9 bases between. The CDR3 DNA reads as TGCGCCAGCAGCTTGGTACCGGACCCTGGAAACACCATATATTTT. Translated: CASSLVPDPGNTIYF.

The gene calls are TRBV28 and TRBJ1-4; no reliable D call. The CDR3 has 16 residues. V shed 1 base and J shed 3 bases, with 12 bases lying between them. CDR1 is MDHEN and CDR2 is SYDVKM in the germline V gene. CDR3: CASSLYRRRPNEKLFF. CDR3 DNA sequence: TGTGCCAGCAGTTTATATCGCAGGAGACCTAATGAAAAACTGTTTTTT.

This clone was seen a few times. V usage is TRBV18 and J usage is TRBJ2-7; 8 bases fit TRBD2. This CDR3 contains 15 residues. Trimming at V came to 2 bases and at J to 6 bases, leaving 9 bases not matched to a gene. The germline CDR1 and CDR2 sequences are KGHSH and LQKENI. CDR3 loop: CASSPNRAGALEQYF. DNA of the CDR3: TGTGCCAGCTCACCAAATAGAGCGGGGGCCCTCGAGCAGTACTTC.

The genes are TRBV6-1 and TRBJ1-5; D unresolved. Between the trimmed V and J ends, which lost 7 bases and 9 bases, there was a span of 16 bases. The CDR3 is 13 amino acids. The germline V gene has CDR1 MNHNS and CDR2 SASEGT. CDR3 sequence reads: CASKPGQSLPQHF. Here the CDR3 DNA reads TGTGCCAGCAAACCCGGGCAATCTCTGCCCCAGCATTTT.

The rearrangement uses TRBV5-1 and TRBJ2-2; possible D gene TRBD1, 6 bases. This CDR3 is 15 amino acids long. Trimming shortened V by 4 bases and J by 0 bases, and 10 bases separated the two germline ends. CDR1 is SGHRS, CDR2 YFSETQ, per germline. The CDR3 nucleotides read TGCGCCAGCAGCCTGGGGGCTCCGAACACCGGGGAGCTGTTTTTT. Translation gives CASSLGAPNTGELFF.

This chain connects TRBV28 to TRBJ1-2; the D gene is possibly TRBD1 (6 bases). With 2 bases removed from V and 4 bases from J, the gap between germline ends came to 14 bases. The CDR3 loop spans 15 amino acids. In germline, CDR1 is MDHEN, CDR2 SYDVKM. The CDR3 DNA follows: TGTGCCAGCAGTTTACGACCAAGGGGGATCTATGGCTACACCTTC. Translated: CASSLRPRGIYGYTF.

V and J are TRBV28 and TRBJ2-7, with D perhaps matching TRBD1 (5 bases). The germline V and J ends were trimmed by 8 bases and 3 bases, with 20 bases remaining between them. Germline V gene sequence: CDR1 MDHEN, CDR2 SYDVKM. The CDR3 is 15 residues long. The CDR3 spells CASDSAGFRRYEQYF. CDR3 DNA: TGTGCCAGCGATTCGGCAGGGTTTCGGCGCTACGAGCAGTACTTC. Full variable domain (missing parts from reference TRBV28 and TRBJ2-7): DVKVTQSSRYLVKRTGEKVFLECVQDMDHENMFWYRQDPGLGLRLIYFSYDVKMKEKGDIPEGYSVSREKKERFSLILESASTNQTSMYLCASDSAGFRRYEQYFGPGTRLTVT.

The chain carries TRBV5-1 and TRBJ2-1, with 8 bases aligning to TRBD1. The CDR3 has 16 amino acids. The germline gives CDR1 SGHRS, CDR2 YFSETQ. V shed 4 bases and J 6 bases; nucleotides not matched to a gene: 12. The CDR3 reads CASSDRGAPEGNEQFF. CDR3 DNA: TGCGCCAGCAGCGACAGGGGCGCCCCGGAAGGCAATGAGCAGTTCTTC.

V is TRBV2 and J is TRBJ2-2; 7 bases fit TRBD2. This CDR3 is built from 16 residues. The trim removed 0 bases at V and 4 bases at J, leaving 5 bases unmatched. Germline lookup yields CDR1 SNHLY and CDR2 FYNNEI. The CDR3 protein is CASSEAPPGGTGELFF. The CDR3 DNA follows: TGTGCCAGCAGTGAAGCGCCGCCGGGAGGCACCGGGGAGCTGTTTTTT.

The rearrangement uses TRBV27 and TRBJ2-7; D might be TRBD1 (6 bases). Germline CDR1 is MNHEY and CDR2 is SMNVEV (reference sequence). This CDR3 has 13 residues. Trimming removed 8 bases at V and 2 bases at J, with 13 bases between. In DNA form, the CDR3 reads TGTGCCAGCCGTCGAGGGGGTACCTACGAGCAGTACTTC. It yields the protein CASRRGGTYEQYF.

The chain has TRBV6-6 and TRBJ2-7, with 9 bases that match TRBD2. CDR1 is MNHNY and CDR2 is SVGAGI in the germline V gene (reference sequence). The CDR3 extends over 14 amino acids. The V and J ends lost 4 bases and 2 bases, in that order; junction bases with no gene match: 3. The CDR3 sequence is CASSSASGAYEQYF. The CDR3 region has the DNA TGTGCCAGCAGTTCCGCTAGCGGGGCCTACGAGCAGTACTTC.

This clone has just a few counts. The V call is TRBV5-6, the J call TRBJ2-3; no clear D gene. Germline CDR1 SGHDT, CDR2 YYEEEE. Trimming left V 6 bases short and J 3 bases short, with 14 bases between. The CDR3 is 14 amino acids. In DNA form, the CDR3 reads TGTGCCAGCACCCTATTCGGTGGGACAGATACGCAGTATTTT. Protein: CASTLFGGTDTQYF.

V usage is TRBV7-8 and J usage is TRBJ2-3; TRBD2 agrees at 8 bases. Germline assignment: CDR1 SGHVS and CDR2 FQNEAQ. There are 15 residues in the CDR3. The V gene end was trimmed by 9 bases and the J gene end by 6 bases; junction bases not matched to a gene: 14. In DNA, the CDR3 is TGTGCCAGTACCCCTAGCGGGTCACCCCCGGATACGCAGTATTTT. It is translated as CASTPSGSPPDTQYF.

This clone was seen only a few times. V is TRBV18 and J is TRBJ2-2; TRBD2 matches at 8 bases. The CDR3 has 16 residues. V lost 1 base, J lost 5 bases, and 6 bases stayed unmatched. Germline assignment: CDR1 KGHSH and CDR2 LQKENI. The CDR3 loop reads CASSPLPAGETGELFF. CDR3 nucleotide sequence: TGTGCCAGCTCACCACTCCCAGCGGGAGAGACCGGGGAGCTGTTTTTT. Supplemented by reference TRBV18 and TRBJ2-2, the full variable domain reads NAGVMQNPRHLVRRRGQEARLRCSPMKGHSHVYWYRQLPEEGLKFMVYLQKENIIDESGMPKERFSAEFPKEGPSILRIQQVVRGDSAAYFCASSPLPAGETGELFFGEGSRLTVL.

As to this clone: Other DNA sequences from this sample encode an identical CDR3 as well. The chain recombines TRBV2 with TRBJ2-5, with 7 nucleotides matching TRBD1. The CDR3 sequence is 13 residues long. The ends lost 5 bases at V and 5 bases at J; junction bases unmatched: 5. Germline CDR1 and CDR2: SNHLY and FYNNEI. CDR3 in DNA: TGTGCCAGCAGTAGGGACAGAAGGGAGACCCAGTACTTC. Translated: CASSRDRRETQYF.

The chain links TRBV6-5 to TRBJ1-1, with D unresolved. The CDR3 totals 13 residues. Germline V lookup: CDR1 MNHEY, CDR2 SVGAGI. The V end was cut by 2 bases, the J end by 8 bases, with 12 bases between. CDR3 nucleotides: TGTGCCAGCAGTTACCACGGGCGGGTCGAAGCTTTCTTT. It is translated as CASSYHGRVEAFF.

J is TRBJ2-7 and V is TRBV7-2; 7 positions match TRBD2. The V segment lost 3 bases and the J segment 7 bases; nucleotides outside the gene matches: 6. Germline values: CDR1 SGHTA, CDR2 FQGNSA. The CDR3 length is 13 residues. CDR3 loop: CASSLGGLGEQYF. The DNA for the CDR3 is TGTGCCAGCAGCTTGGGGGGGTTGGGTGAGCAGTACTTC.

The CDR3 reads CSVIAGEQFF. The CDR3 nucleotides are TGCAGTGTTATAGCAGGGGAGCAGTTCTTC. The V gene is TRBV20-1, the J gene TRBJ2-1; weak D call: TRBD1 (5 bases). Germline V CDR1 and CDR2: DFQATT, SNEGSKA (reference sequence). The CDR3 loop spans 10 amino acids. V gave up 7 bases and J gave up 10 bases, with 11 bases separating them.

CDR3 residues: CASSPTGVKETQYF. CDR3 nucleotides: TGTGCCAGCAGCCCCACAGGGGTCAAAGAGACCCAGTACTTC. The chain is built from TRBV11-2 and TRBJ2-5; 7 bases are shared with TRBD1. Unmatched junction bases numbered 6, after V lost 5 bases and J lost 3 bases. The germline CDR1 and CDR2 sequences are SGHAT and FQNNGV. The CDR3 is 14 amino acids.

The chain is built from TRBV15 and TRBJ2-7, with D unclear. The CDR3 consists of 16 residues. Germline values: CDR1 LNHNV, CDR2 YYDKDF (reference sequence). Trimming took 0 bases from V and 3 from J, leaving 15 bases between them. In DNA form, the CDR3 reads TGTGCCACCAGCAGAGATCTGCAGGAGTCTTACTACGAGCAGTACTTC. Its translation is CATSRDLQESYYEQYF.

The chain uses TRBV5-1 and TRBJ2-1; TRBD2 agrees at 14 bases. From germline, CDR1 is SGHRS and CDR2 YFSETQ. Losses at the gene ends were 4 bases for V and 6 bases for J; bases not matched to a gene: 12. The CDR3 has 18 amino acids. CDR3 protein: CASSPGLAGGQGLNEQFF. As DNA, the CDR3 is TGCGCCAGCAGCCCCGGACTAGCGGGAGGCCAAGGGCTCAATGAGCAGTTCTTC.

The chain couples TRBV5-4 to TRBJ2-2, with 7 bases identical to TRBD1. Germline assignment: CDR1 SGHNT and CDR2 YYREEE (reference sequence). J lost 7 bases, V lost 6 bases, and 9 bases had no gene match. CDR3 length equals 14 residues. The CDR3 DNA reads TGTGCCAGCACCCCTACAGGGGCGGGCGGGGAGCTGTTTTTT. The encoded protein is CASTPTGAGGELFF.

Only one count was recorded for this clone. This chain uses TRBV25-1 with TRBJ2-1, with D possibly matching TRBD1 (5 bases). Trimming stripped 6 bases from V and 6 bases from J, with 12 bases between. The CDR3 has 13 residues. The germline V gene encodes CDR1 MGHDK and CDR2 SYGVNS. CDR3 nucleotide sequence: TGTGCCAGCAGCCTAGGGGTCGGCAATGAGCAGTTCTTC. Its protein product is CASSLGVGNEQFF.

This clone was picked up a small number of times. The chain recombines TRBV7-2 with TRBJ2-1, with D possibly matching TRBD2 (5 bases). Looked up from germline, CDR1 is SGHTA and CDR2 is FQGNSA. Trimming left V 2 bases short and J 9 bases short, with 20 bases between. This CDR3 region has 16 residues. The CDR3 DNA sequence: TGTGCCAGCAGCTTATCGGCTAGCTTAGCCCGTTCTGAGCAGTTCTTC. It codes for CASSLSASLARSEQFF. Supplemented by reference TRBV7-2 and TRBJ2-1, the full variable domain reads GAGVSQSPSNKVTEKGKDVELRCDPISGHTALYWYRQSLGQGLEFLIYFQGNSAPDKSGLPSDRFSAERTGGSVSTLTIQRTQQEDSAVYLCASSLSASLARSEQFFGPGTRLTVL.

This clone was seen more than once but under ten times. The gene calls are TRBV5-6 and TRBJ1-5; D call uncertain. V was pared by 2 bases and J by 0 bases, with 9 bases between. CDR1 SGHDT and CDR2 YYEEEE come from the germline V gene. This CDR3 contains 15 residues. CDR3 region: CASSFTGGSNQPQHF. CDR3 bases: TGTGCCAGCAGCTTCACGGGTGGTAGCAATCAGCCCCAGCATTTT. The complete variable domain, with remaining parts taken from reference TRBV5-6 and TRBJ1-5, reads DAGVTQSPTHLIKTRGQQVTLRCSPKSGHDTVSWYQQALGQGPQFIFQYYEEEERQRGNFPDRFSGHQFPNYSSELNVNALLLGDSALYLCASSFTGGSNQPQHFGDGTRLSIL.

CDR3 protein: CASSTPTGGNEKLFF. The CDR3 DNA reads as TGTGCCAGCAGTACCCCTACAGGGGGAAATGAAAAACTGTTTTTT. The chain couples TRBV28 to TRBJ1-4; 8 bases map to TRBD1. This CDR3 comprises 15 residues. With 5 bases clipped from V and 5 bases from J, the junction kept 7 bases outside the gene matches. Germline assignment: CDR1 MDHEN and CDR2 SYDVKM.

This sequence joins TRBV29-1 and TRBJ1-2; D call uncertain. This CDR3 is built from 12 residues. Per the germline V gene, CDR1 is SQVTM and CDR2 is ANQGSEA. Trimming stripped 7 bases from V and 8 bases from J, with 17 bases between. This CDR3 reads CSGGSGETGYTF. CDR3 sequence (DNA): TGCAGCGGAGGTAGCGGGGAGACGGGCTACACCTTC. Drawing the rest from reference TRBV29-1 and TRBJ1-2, the complete variable domain is SAVISQKPSRDICQRGTSLTIQCQVDSQVTMMFWYRQQPGQSLTLIATANQGSEATYESGFVIDKFPISRPNLTFSTLTVSNMSPEDSSIYLCSGGSGETGYTFGSGTRLTVV.

The chain is built from TRBV11-1 and TRBJ2-2; D uncertain. Germline assignment: CDR1 SGHAT and CDR2 FQDESV (reference sequence). This CDR3 comprises 15 residues. The V gene lost 4 bases and the J gene lost 6 bases, with 15 bases spanning the gap. The CDR3 bases are TGTGCCAGCAGCTCGGCCCTCCGGTGGGCCGGGGAGCTGTTTTTT. Translated, it gives CASSSALRWAGELFF.

The V call is TRBV7-6, the J call TRBJ2-7; TRBD2 agrees at 8 bases. The CDR3 totals 13 residues. Per germline, CDR1 SGHVS and CDR2 FNYEAQ. The ends lost 5 bases at V and 5 bases at J; junction bases unmatched: 5. CDR3 DNA sequence: TGTGCCAGCAGCGCGGGACTAGACAACGAGCAGTACTTC. Translation: CASSAGLDNEQYF.

The chain links TRBV6-5 to TRBJ1-1; D may be TRBD1 (5 bases). The germline V gene encodes CDR1 MNHEY and CDR2 SVGAGI. Trimming took off 5 bases at V and 8 bases at J, with 12 bases between the two ends. The CDR3 is 12 residues long. The CDR3 region is CASSRGTNEAFF. CDR3 sequence (DNA): TGTGCCAGCAGTCGGGGGACCAACGAAGCTTTCTTT.